This T cell receptor beta chain was found in a study of blood T cell repertoires in COVID-19. Study summary: From the United States, Italy and Spain came samples of acute and convalescent COVID-19. PBMCs, B-cell-depleted T cells, or T cells were the source of the cDNA or gDNA that made up the material.

Authors' analysis steps: The assay estimated nucleated cells by amplifying reference gene primers. TCRdb's copy holds only in-frame clones and misses some; the assay was immunoSEQ multiplex PCR. V and J calls and clone size are given by that table; D and trimming were obtained from the DNA. The table shows 150,000 to 200,000 clones, with 70% to 90% occurring only once. The V gene's germline CDR1 is SGDLS and CDR2 YYNGEE. Trimming at V came to 4 bases and at J to 4 bases, leaving 11 bases not matched to a gene. The CDR3 length is 16 residues. The chain uses TRBV9 and TRBJ2-7; 10 bases are a match to TRBD1. This receptor was identified in a man between 18 and 35 years old who had recovered from COVID-19. Sequencing was performed on peripheral blood. CDR3 bases: TGTGCCAGCAGCCCCGGCCCGGGACAGGGGACGTACGAGCAGTACTTC. Protein sequence: CASSPGPGQGTYEQYF.